The sample holds a few counts of the clone carrying this TCR beta chain. Researchers ran the PCR with 60 Vbeta and 13 Jbeta primers. Produced via immunoSEQ multiplex PCR; TCRdb's table is partial and in-frame only. The profile shows about 160,000 clones, about 80% of them singletons. This entry is derived from a study of cytomegalovirus exposure and HLA in healthy donors. This CDR3 contains 15 residues. Sample: PBMCs. This TCR was sampled from a man aged 35-49 years in good health and CMV-seronegative. V gene TRBV21-1 combines with J gene TRBJ2-1; the table's D call of TRBD2 was not tested on the DNA. TRBV21-1 is a recognized pseudogene. The CDR3 here is CASSKLAAPYNEQFF. Here the CDR3 DNA reads TGTGCCAGCAGCAAACTAGCGGCCCCCTACAATGAGCAGTTCTTC.